The 27 T cell receptor beta chains below all came from one sample that was sequenced in a study of regulatory T cells in long-lasting Graves disease. iRepertoire HTBI primers and Arm-PCR of CDR3 regions built TCR beta libraries. TCRdb redid the calling of the multiplex PCR reads with MiXCR, one entry per CDR3 protein. The sample consists of hundreds of thousands of distinct CDR3 sequences, 30% of them appearing once. Time point reported: persistent/refractory GD, antithyroid drugs over 5 years with positive TRAb. Isolated PBMC RNA provided the starting material for the TCR library. The starting material was peripheral blood mononuclear cells (PBMCs), obtained when the disease was refractory, from a patient treated with antithyroid drugs. The receptors were sampled from a female donor with Graves disease.

The J gene is TRBJ2-6, the V gene TRBV5-1; D possibly uses TRBD1 or TRBD2 (5 bases each). The V gene's germline CDR1 is SGHRS and CDR2 YFSETQ. V was cut by 4 bases and J by 0 bases, with 14 bases left in between. This CDR3 has 17 amino acids. CDR3 residues: CASSPGRDVSGANVLTF. The CDR3, as DNA: TGCGCCAGCAGCCCGGGACGCGACGTCTCTGGGGCCAACGTCCTGACTTTC.

The chain recombines TRBV2 with TRBJ1-2; D gene ambiguous. The V end was cut by 1 base, the J end by 6 bases, with 9 bases between. The length of the CDR3 is 13 residues. The germline V gene encodes CDR1 SNHLY and CDR2 FYNNEI. Written as DNA, the CDR3 is TGTGCCAGCAGTGAAGAGCGTTTCGATGGCTACACCTTC. Translating gives CASSEERFDGYTF. Drawing the rest from reference TRBV2 and TRBJ1-2, the complete variable domain is EPEVTQTPSHQVTQMGQEVILRCVPISNHLYFYWYRQILGQKVEFLVSFYNNEISEKSEIFDDQFSVERPDGSNFTLKIRSTKLEDSAMYFCASSEERFDGYTFGSGTRLTVV.

This clonotype occurred many times. This chain uses TRBV20-1 with TRBJ2-2; 9 nucleotides align to TRBD1. The junction had 1 base not matched to a gene; V was cut back by 3 bases and J by 2 bases. CDR1 and CDR2 (germline): DFQATT, SNEGSKA (reference sequence). The CDR3 has 14 residues. The DNA for the CDR3 is TGCAGTGCTAGGACAGGGGGTAACACCGGGGAGCTGTTTTTT. It codes for CSARTGGNTGELFF.

The V gene is TRBV20-1, the J gene TRBJ1-1; the D gene is possibly TRBD1 (6 bases). CDR1 and CDR2 (germline): DFQATT, SNEGSKA (reference sequence). The CDR3 length is 13 residues. The germline V and J ends were trimmed by 3 bases and 3 bases, with 11 bases remaining between them. The DNA for the CDR3 is TGCAGTGCTAGCACAGGGTTCGACACTGAAGCTTTCTTT. Its protein is CSASTGFDTEAFF.

CDR3 DNA: TGTGCCAGCAGCCCACCGGGGCCCGTGGGACAGCCCCAGCATTTT. This sequence encodes CASSPPGPVGQPQHF. The chain recombines TRBV27 with TRBJ1-5; tentatively, D is TRBD1 (5 bases). Trimming left V 6 bases short and J 7 bases short, with 19 bases between. This CDR3 is built from 15 residues. From germline, CDR1 is MNHEY and CDR2 SMNVEV (reference sequence).

This clonotype was seen only a few times. This chain connects TRBV11-2 to TRBJ1-5, with D possibly TRBD1 on 5 matching bases. CDR3 length: 15 amino acids. Germline-derived CDR1 and CDR2 are SGHAT and FQNNGV. The V end was cut by 1 base, the J end by 0 bases, with 7 bases between. CDR3 residues: CASSLGQHSNQPQHF. CDR3 sequence (DNA): TGTGCCAGCAGCTTAGGACAGCATAGCAATCAGCCCCAGCATTTT.

The V gene is TRBV10-1, the J gene TRBJ2-7, with 7 bases fitting TRBD2. The CDR3 is 14 amino acids. J gave up 3 bases and V 2 bases, and 4 bases lay outside the gene matches. Germline V gene sequence: CDR1 WNHNN, CDR2 SYGVQD (reference sequence). The CDR3 DNA sequence: TGCGCCAGCAGTGAGAGCGGGACCCACTACGAGCAGTACTTC. It codes for CASSESGTHYEQYF.

J is TRBJ2-5 and V is TRBV19, with TRBD2 identical over 10 bases. Per germline, CDR1 LNHDA and CDR2 SQIVND (reference sequence). This CDR3 spans 18 amino acids. Trimming at V came to 4 bases and at J to 1 base, leaving 12 bases not matched to a gene. Here the CDR3 reads CASSKDRLAGAFQETQYF. CDR3 DNA: TGTGCCAGTAGTAAAGATAGGCTAGCGGGAGCCTTCCAAGAGACCCAGTACTTC. The variable domain in full, completed from reference TRBV19 and TRBJ2-5, reads DGGITQSPKYLFRKEGQNVTLSCEQNLNHDAMYWYRQDPGQGLRLIYYSQIVNDFQKGDIAEGYSVSREKKESFPLTVTSAQKNPTAFYLCASSKDRLAGAFQETQYFGPGTRLLVL.

This clonotype came up a few times. The chain couples TRBV6-2 or TRBV6-3 to TRBJ1-6; TRBD1 agrees at 9 bases. The CDR3 is 17 amino acids. From germline, CDR1 is MNHEY and CDR2 SVGEGT. Germline trimming cut 0 bases from V and 5 bases from J; bases unmatched to any gene: 5. CDR3 in DNA: TGTGCCAGCAGTTACTCTGGGGGGACAGGGAATAATTCACCCCTCCACTTT. Amino acids: CASSYSGGTGNNSPLHF.

This clonotype was recorded many times. The junction shows a germline mismatch at one end, possibly a read error. The CDR3: CASSLDRLNYGYTF. In DNA form, the CDR3 reads TGTGCCAGCAGCTTGGACAGGCTTAACTATGGCTACACCTTC. V gene TRBV5-1 combines with J gene TRBJ1-2; 7 nucleotides match TRBD1. This CDR3 comprises 14 residues. Per germline, CDR1 SGHRS and CDR2 YFSETQ.

The CDR3 sequence: CASSSRGLGGGLYEQYF. In nucleotides, the CDR3 is TGTGCCAGCAGTTCCCGGGGTTTGGGGGGGGGCCTCTACGAGCAGTACTTC. The chain links TRBV12-3 or TRBV12-4 to TRBJ2-7; TRBD2 might be the D (7 bases). With 4 bases removed from V and 3 bases from J, the gap between germline ends came to 22 bases. There are 17 residues in the CDR3.

The rearrangement uses TRBV11-2 and TRBJ2-5, with D tentatively TRBD2 (6 bases). The CDR3 contains 16 residues. The ends were cut back, 3 bases at V and 4 bases at J, with 18 bases in the middle. Germline V gene sequence: CDR1 SGHAT, CDR2 FQNNGV. The CDR3 loop reads CASSFWTISGSETQYF. The CDR3 nucleotides read TGTGCCAGCAGCTTTTGGACTATCTCGGGTTCAGAGACCCAGTACTTC. Full variable domain (missing parts from reference TRBV11-2 and TRBJ2-5): EAGVAQSPRYKIIEKRQSVAFWCNPISGHATLYWYQQILGQGPKLLIQFQNNGVVDDSQLPKDRFSAERLKGVDSTLKIQPAKLEDSAVYLCASSFWTISGSETQYFGPGTRLLVL.

This clonotype was seen a handful of times. The chain links TRBV7-9 to TRBJ2-5; D may be TRBD2 (6 bases). V lost 1 base and J 2 bases, leaving 14 bases between the germline ends. The CDR3 consists of 16 residues. Germline lookup yields CDR1 SEHNR and CDR2 FQNEAQ (reference sequence). The chain's CDR3 is CASSLGVGGQQETQYF. Here the CDR3 DNA reads TGTGCCAGCAGCTTAGGCGTAGGAGGGCAACAAGAGACCCAGTACTTC.

This clonotype showed up just a few times. A read error may produce the germline difference seen at one junction end. The chain employs TRBV3-1 and TRBJ2-2; 7 nucleotides agree with TRBD2. The CDR3 spans 14 residues. CDR1 LGHDT and CDR2 YNNKEL come from the germline V gene (reference sequence). CDR3: CASTQAGSTGELFF. The CDR3 DNA sequence: TGTGCCAGCACCCAAGCGGGAAGCACCGGGGAGCTGTTTTTT.

This rearrangement joins TRBV30 to TRBJ2-7; the D gene is possibly TRBD2 (5 bases). Germline values: CDR1 GTSNPN, CDR2 SVGIG (reference sequence). The CDR3 runs 15 residues. Deletions cut 5 bases from V and 12 bases from J, with 29 bases between. CDR3 region: CAWLGFTRMGLVRYF. In nucleotides, the CDR3 is TGTGCCTGGCTCGGGTTCACTAGAATGGGATTGGTAAGGTACTTC.

This clonotype was counted a few times. V and J are TRBV10-3 and TRBJ2-5, with 8 nucleotides matching TRBD2. In germline, CDR1 is ENHRY, CDR2 SYGVKD. The CDR3 covers 13 residues. V was pared by 8 bases and J by 4 bases, with 6 bases of the junction left unmatched. The CDR3 spells CAISPLAGETQYF. DNA for the CDR3: TGTGCCATCTCTCCTCTAGCGGGAGAGACCCAGTACTTC.

The chain has TRBV20-1 and TRBJ2-7; 9 bases fit TRBD1. After removal of 3 bases from V and 1 base from J, the junction contained 7 bases not matched to a gene. CDR3 length: 15 residues. The germline CDR1 and CDR2 sequences are DFQATT and SNEGSKA (reference sequence). CDR3 bases: TGCAGTGCTAGCCACCGGGGACAGGGATCCTACGAGCAGTACTTC. It encodes CSASHRGQGSYEQYF.

The J gene is TRBJ2-3, the V gene TRBV11-2; 8 nucleotides line up with TRBD2. The CDR3 consists of 16 residues. With V trimmed by 0 bases and J by 2 bases, 4 bases remained unmatched. The germline CDR1 and CDR2 sequences are SGHAT and FQNNGV. CDR3 loop: CASSLEGTRTTDTQYF. CDR3 coding DNA: TGTGCCAGCAGCTTAGAAGGGACTAGAACCACAGATACGCAGTATTTT.

The rearrangement joins TRBV29-1 to TRBJ1-1; D ambiguous. CDR1 and CDR2 (germline): SQVTM, ANQGSEA. The CDR3 runs to 11 residues. V shed 1 base and J shed 10 bases, with 10 bases lying between them. In nucleotides, the CDR3 is TGCAGCGTTGAAGCCTGGGAGTCAGCTTTCTTT. It specifies CSVEAWESAFF.

The chain uses TRBV7-9 and TRBJ1-5; D is unresolved. Germline V gives CDR1 SEHNR, CDR2 FQNEAQ (reference sequence). The CDR3 spans 17 residues. The V and J ends lost 1 base and 3 bases respectively, with 16 bases between them. The CDR3 sequence: CASSLGAGGRLNQPQHF. The CDR3 nucleotides are TGTGCCAGCAGCTTAGGGGCGGGCGGGAGGCTCAATCAGCCCCAGCATTTT.

A few counts support this clonotype. The chain recombines TRBV12-3 or TRBV12-4 with TRBJ1-6; D is unclear. The CDR3 is 15 residues long. The V end lost 4 bases, the J end lost 10 bases, and 17 bases lay between the germline ends. CDR3 residues: CASSSVLESGSPLHF. CDR3 coding DNA: TGTGCCAGCAGTTCAGTTTTGGAGTCCGGGTCACCCCTCCACTTT.

J is TRBJ1-2 and V is TRBV6-2 or TRBV6-3; possible D gene TRBD1, 5 bases. The CDR3 consists of 15 residues. From germline, CDR1 is MNHEY and CDR2 SVGEGT. V gave up 5 bases and J gave up 6 bases, with 19 bases separating them. The CDR3 protein is CASSHNGQGSNGYTF. CDR3 DNA: TGTGCCAGCAGTCACAATGGTCAGGGATCAAATGGCTACACCTTC.

V and J are TRBV19 and TRBJ2-6; possibly TRBD2 for D (5 bases). Germline V gives CDR1 LNHDA, CDR2 SQIVND (reference sequence). The V end lost 4 bases, the J end lost 5 bases, and 6 bases lay between the germline ends. The CDR3 extends over 13 amino acids. The CDR3 protein is CASSKTRANVLTF. CDR3 bases: TGTGCCAGTAGTAAGACTAGGGCCAACGTCCTGACTTTC.

Ten or more counts support this clonotype. The rearrangement uses TRBV12-3 or TRBV12-4 and TRBJ1-5, with unresolved D. This CDR3 region has 15 residues. Trimming took off 6 bases at V and 2 bases at J, with 14 bases between the two ends. CDR3 region: CASSPRRGGNQPQHF. CDR3 bases: TGTGCCAGCAGCCCTCGCCGAGGTGGCAATCAGCCCCAGCATTTT.

The chain is built from TRBV10-3 and TRBJ2-7; TRBD1 agrees at 7 bases. CDR1 is ENHRY and CDR2 is SYGVKD in the germline V gene. With 2 bases clipped from V and 8 bases from J, the junction kept 9 bases outside the gene matches. The CDR3 has 14 amino acids. The CDR3 DNA sequence: TGTGCCATCAGTGAGAGGGGACAGATATACAAGCAGTACTTC. The encoded protein is CAISERGQIYKQYF.

The chain combines TRBV24-1 with TRBJ2-6, with 7 bases lining up with TRBD1. The CDR3 sequence is 20 residues long. With V trimmed by 5 bases and J by 0 bases, 15 bases remained unmatched. Germline values: CDR1 KGHDR, CDR2 SFDVKD. The CDR3 region has the DNA TGTGCCACCAGTGTCTTCGATAGGGACAGAGATAACTCTGGGGCCAACGTCCTGACTTTC. Residues: CATSVFDRDRDNSGANVLTF.

This chain joins TRBV12-5 and TRBJ2-5; 8 bases align to TRBD2. CDR1 and CDR2 from the germline V gene are LGHNT and FRNRAP. J was trimmed by 5 bases and V by 4 bases; bases with no gene match: 6. The CDR3 contains 14 residues. The CDR3 nucleotides read TGTGCTAGTGGTTCCCCCGGGGGGGCGGAGACCCAGTACTTC. Translating gives CASGSPGGAETQYF.